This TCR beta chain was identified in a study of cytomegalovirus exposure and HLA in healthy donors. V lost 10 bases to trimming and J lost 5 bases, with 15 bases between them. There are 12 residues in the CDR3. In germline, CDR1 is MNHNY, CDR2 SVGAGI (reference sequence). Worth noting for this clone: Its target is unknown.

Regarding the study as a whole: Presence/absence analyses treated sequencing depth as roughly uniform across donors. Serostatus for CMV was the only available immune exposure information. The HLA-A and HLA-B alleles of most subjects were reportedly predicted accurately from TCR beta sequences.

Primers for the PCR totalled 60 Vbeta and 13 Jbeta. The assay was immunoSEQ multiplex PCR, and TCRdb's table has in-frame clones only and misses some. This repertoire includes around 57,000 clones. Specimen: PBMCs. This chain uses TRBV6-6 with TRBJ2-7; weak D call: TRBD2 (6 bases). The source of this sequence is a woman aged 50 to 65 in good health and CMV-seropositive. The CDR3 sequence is CATRGIPNEQYF. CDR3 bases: TGTGCCACACGGGGGATCCCCAACGAGCAGTACTTC.